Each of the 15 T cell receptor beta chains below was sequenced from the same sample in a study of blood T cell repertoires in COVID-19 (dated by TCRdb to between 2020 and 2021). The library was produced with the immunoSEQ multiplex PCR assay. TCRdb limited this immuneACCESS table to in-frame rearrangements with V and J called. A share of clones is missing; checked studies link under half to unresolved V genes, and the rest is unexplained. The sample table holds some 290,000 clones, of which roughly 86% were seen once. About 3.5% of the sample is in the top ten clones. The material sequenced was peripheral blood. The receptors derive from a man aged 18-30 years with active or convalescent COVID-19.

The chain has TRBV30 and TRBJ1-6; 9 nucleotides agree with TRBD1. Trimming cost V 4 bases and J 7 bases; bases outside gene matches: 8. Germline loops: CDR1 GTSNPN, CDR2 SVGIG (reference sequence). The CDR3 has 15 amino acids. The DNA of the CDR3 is TGTGCCTGGACCCTACAGGGGGCCCTAAATTCACCCCTCCACTTT. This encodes CAWTLQGALNSPLHF. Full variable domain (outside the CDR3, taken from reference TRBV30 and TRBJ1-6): SQTIHQWPATLVQPVGSPLSLECTVEGTSNPNLYWYRQAAGRGLQLLFYSVGIGQISSEVPQNLSASRPQDRQFILSSKKLLLSDSGFYLCAWTLQGALNSPLHFGNGTRLTVT.

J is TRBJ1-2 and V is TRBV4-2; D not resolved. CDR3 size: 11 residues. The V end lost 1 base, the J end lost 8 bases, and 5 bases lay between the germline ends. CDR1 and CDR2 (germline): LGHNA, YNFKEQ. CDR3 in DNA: TGTGCCAGCAGCCAAGCAGGCGGCTACACCTTC. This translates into CASSQAGGYTF.

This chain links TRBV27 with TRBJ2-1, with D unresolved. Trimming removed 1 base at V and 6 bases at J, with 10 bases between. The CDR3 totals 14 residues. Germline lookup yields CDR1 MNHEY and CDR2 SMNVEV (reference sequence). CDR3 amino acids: CASSLFIASNEQFF. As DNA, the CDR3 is TGTGCCAGCAGTTTATTTATTGCGAGCAATGAGCAGTTCTTC.

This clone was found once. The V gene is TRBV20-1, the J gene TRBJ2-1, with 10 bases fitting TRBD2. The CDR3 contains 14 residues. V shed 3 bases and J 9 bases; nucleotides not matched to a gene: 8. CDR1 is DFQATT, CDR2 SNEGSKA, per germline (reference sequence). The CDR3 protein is CSASPSGSMSEQFF. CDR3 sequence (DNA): TGCAGTGCTAGTCCTAGCGGGAGTATGAGTGAGCAGTTCTTC.

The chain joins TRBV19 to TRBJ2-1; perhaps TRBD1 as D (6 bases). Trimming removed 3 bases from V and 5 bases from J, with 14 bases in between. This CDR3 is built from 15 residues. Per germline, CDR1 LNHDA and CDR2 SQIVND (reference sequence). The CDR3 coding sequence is TGTGCCAGTAGTATTCGCACAGGGTGGGACAATGAGCAGTTCTTC. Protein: CASSIRTGWDNEQFF.

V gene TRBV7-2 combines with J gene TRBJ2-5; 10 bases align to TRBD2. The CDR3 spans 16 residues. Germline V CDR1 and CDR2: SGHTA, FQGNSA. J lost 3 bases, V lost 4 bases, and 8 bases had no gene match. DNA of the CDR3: TGTGCCAGCAGCTACGTTAGCGGGGGGATGAAAGAGACCCAGTACTTC. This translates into CASSYVSGGMKETQYF.

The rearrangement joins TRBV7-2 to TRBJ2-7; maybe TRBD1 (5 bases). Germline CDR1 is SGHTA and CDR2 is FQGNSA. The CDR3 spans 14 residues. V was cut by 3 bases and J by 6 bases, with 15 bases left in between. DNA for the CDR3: TGTGCCAGCAGCTTGAATGCAGGGTTTATCGAGCAGTACTTC. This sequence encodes CASSLNAGFIEQYF.

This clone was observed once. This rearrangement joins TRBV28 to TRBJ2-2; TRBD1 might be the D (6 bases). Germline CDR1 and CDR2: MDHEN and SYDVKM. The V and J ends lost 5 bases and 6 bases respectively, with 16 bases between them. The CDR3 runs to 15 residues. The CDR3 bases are TGTGCCAGCAGTCCTATCGCAGGGGTGGCCGGGGAGCTGTTTTTT. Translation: CASSPIAGVAGELFF.

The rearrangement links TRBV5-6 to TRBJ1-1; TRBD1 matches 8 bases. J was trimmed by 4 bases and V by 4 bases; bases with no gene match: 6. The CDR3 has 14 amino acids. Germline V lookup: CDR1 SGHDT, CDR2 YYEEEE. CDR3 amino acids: CASSPADRVTEAFF. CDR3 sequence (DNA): TGTGCCAGCAGCCCCGCGGACAGGGTCACTGAAGCTTTCTTT.

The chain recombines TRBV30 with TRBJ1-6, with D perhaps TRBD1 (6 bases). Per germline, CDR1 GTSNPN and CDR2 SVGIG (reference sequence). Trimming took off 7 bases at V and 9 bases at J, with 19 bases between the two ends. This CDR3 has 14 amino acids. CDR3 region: CAYRVTGLSSPLHF. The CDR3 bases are TGTGCCTACCGGGTGACAGGACTGAGTTCACCCCTCCACTTT.

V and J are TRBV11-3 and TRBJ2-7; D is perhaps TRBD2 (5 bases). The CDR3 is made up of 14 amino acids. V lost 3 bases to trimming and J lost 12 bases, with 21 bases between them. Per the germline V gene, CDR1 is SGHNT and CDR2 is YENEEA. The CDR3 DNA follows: TGTGCCAGCAGCTTGACGGACTCCGGGAAGATAGCGTACTTC. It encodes CASSLTDSGKIAYF.

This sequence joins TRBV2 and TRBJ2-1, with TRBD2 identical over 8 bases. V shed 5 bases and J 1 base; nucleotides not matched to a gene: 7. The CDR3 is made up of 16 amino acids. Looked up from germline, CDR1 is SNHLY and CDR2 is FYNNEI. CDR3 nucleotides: TGTGCCAGCAGTCCCAGCGGGAGCTGGTCCTACAATGAGCAGTTCTTC. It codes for CASSPSGSWSYNEQFF.

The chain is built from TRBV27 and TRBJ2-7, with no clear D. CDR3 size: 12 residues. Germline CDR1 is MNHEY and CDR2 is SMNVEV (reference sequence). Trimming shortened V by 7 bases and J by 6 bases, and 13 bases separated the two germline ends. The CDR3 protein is CASNRLGGEQYF. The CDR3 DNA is TGTGCCAGCAACCGCCTAGGCGGCGAGCAGTACTTC.

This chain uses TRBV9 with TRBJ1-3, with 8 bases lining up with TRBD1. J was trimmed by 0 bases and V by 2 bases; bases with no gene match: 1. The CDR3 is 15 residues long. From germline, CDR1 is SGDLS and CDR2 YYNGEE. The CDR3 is CASSVGQDSGNTIYF. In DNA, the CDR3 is TGTGCCAGCAGCGTGGGACAGGACTCTGGAAACACCATATATTTT.

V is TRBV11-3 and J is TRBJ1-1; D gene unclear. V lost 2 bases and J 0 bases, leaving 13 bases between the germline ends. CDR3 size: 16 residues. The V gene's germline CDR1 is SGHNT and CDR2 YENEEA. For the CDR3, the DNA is TGTGCCAGCAGCTTATTTCGGGGAAACATGAACACTGAAGCTTTCTTT. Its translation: CASSLFRGNMNTEAFF.